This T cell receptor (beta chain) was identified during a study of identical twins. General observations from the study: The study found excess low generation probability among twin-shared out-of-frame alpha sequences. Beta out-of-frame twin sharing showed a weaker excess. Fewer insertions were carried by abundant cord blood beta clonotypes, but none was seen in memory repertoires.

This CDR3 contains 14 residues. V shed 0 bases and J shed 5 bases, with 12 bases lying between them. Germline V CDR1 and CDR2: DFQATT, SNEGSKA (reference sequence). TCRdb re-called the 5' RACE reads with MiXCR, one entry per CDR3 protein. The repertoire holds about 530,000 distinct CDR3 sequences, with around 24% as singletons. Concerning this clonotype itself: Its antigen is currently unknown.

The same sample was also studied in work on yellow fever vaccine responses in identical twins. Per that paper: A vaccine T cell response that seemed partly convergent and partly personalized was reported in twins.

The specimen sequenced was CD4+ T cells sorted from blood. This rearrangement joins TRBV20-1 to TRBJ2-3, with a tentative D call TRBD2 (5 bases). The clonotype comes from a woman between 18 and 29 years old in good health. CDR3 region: CSARDWAGVDTQYF. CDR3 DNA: TGCAGTGCTAGAGATTGGGCCGGGGTAGATACGCAGTATTTT.